In this sample, the clone carrying this TCR beta chain turned up once. This entry belongs to a study of blood T cell repertoires in COVID-19. Study at large: There were acute and convalescent COVID-19 samples, and they came from the United States, Italy and Spain.

The CDR3 contains 13 residues. Germline V lookup: CDR1 MNHEY, CDR2 SMNVEV (reference sequence). The ends were cut back, 5 bases at V and 5 bases at J, with 9 bases in the middle. The repertoire was sequenced with immunoSEQ multiplex PCR; TCRdb's copy has only in-frame clones and lacks some. The sample holds 150,000 to 200,000 clones; 85% to 95% are singletons and the top ten take about 5%. The source material was peripheral blood. This TCR came from a woman aged 50 to 60 with acute or convalescent COVID-19. The rearrangement joins TRBV27 to TRBJ2-2; tentatively, D is TRBD2 (5 bases). The CDR3 is CASSPWRTGELFF. The CDR3 DNA sequence: TGTGCCAGCAGTCCTTGGAGGACCGGGGAGCTGTTTTTT.